This entry lists 3 T cell receptor beta chains sequenced from one sample in a study of blood T cell repertoires in COVID-19. Using immunoSEQ multiplex PCR, the repertoire was profiled, and TCRdb retains in-frame clones only, with some absent. The sample lists tens of thousands of clones, around four fifths occurring once. The sequenced sample was peripheral blood. These receptors were taken from a man between 65 and 80 years old with acute or convalescent COVID-19.

This CDR3 is CASSLGGFGTEAFF. The DNA of the CDR3 is TGTGCCAGCAGTCTCGGGGGTTTCGGCACTGAAGCTTTCTTT. The genes are TRBV7-9 and TRBJ1-1, with TRBD1 as a possible D gene (5 bases). The CDR3 runs to 14 residues. Germline CDR1 is SEHNR and CDR2 is FQNEAQ (reference sequence). V was clipped by 6 bases and J by 4 bases, with 15 bases between them.

This sequence joins TRBV6-2 or TRBV6-3 and TRBJ1-2; maybe TRBD1 (6 bases). The V end lost 5 bases, the J end lost 7 bases, and 17 bases lay between the germline ends. From germline, CDR1 is MNHEY and CDR2 SVGEGT. CDR3 length equals 14 residues. The DNA of the CDR3 is TGTGCCAGCAGTAGTTCCGGGACACTAGGTGGCTACACCTTC. This gives the protein CASSSSGTLGGYTF.

CDR3 nucleotide sequence: TGTGCCAGCAGCGACTCTAGCGGGAGCGTATTTGAGACCCAGTACTTC. Protein sequence: CASSDSSGSVFETQYF. The rearrangement links TRBV9 to TRBJ2-5, with 10 positions matching TRBD2. V lost 3 bases and J lost 5; bases outside the gene matches: 10. Germline lookup yields CDR1 SGDLS and CDR2 YYNGEE. This CDR3 region has 16 residues.